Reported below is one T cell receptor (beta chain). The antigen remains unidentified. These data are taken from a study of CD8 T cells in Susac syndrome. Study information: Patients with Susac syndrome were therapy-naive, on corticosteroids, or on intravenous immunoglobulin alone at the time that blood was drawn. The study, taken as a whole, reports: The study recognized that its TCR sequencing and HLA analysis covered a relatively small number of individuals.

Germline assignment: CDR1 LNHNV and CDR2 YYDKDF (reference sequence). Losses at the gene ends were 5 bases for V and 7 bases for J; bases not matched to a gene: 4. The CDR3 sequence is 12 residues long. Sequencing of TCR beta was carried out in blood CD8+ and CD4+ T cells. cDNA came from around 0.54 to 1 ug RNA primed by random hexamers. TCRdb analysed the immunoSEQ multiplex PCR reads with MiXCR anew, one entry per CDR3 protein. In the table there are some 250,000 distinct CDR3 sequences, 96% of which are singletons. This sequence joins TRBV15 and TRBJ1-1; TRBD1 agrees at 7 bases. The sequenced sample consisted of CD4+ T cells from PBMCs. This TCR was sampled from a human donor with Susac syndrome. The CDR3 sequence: CATSPRDSEAFF. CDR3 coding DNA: TGTGCCACCAGCCCACGGGACAGTGAAGCTTTCTTT.